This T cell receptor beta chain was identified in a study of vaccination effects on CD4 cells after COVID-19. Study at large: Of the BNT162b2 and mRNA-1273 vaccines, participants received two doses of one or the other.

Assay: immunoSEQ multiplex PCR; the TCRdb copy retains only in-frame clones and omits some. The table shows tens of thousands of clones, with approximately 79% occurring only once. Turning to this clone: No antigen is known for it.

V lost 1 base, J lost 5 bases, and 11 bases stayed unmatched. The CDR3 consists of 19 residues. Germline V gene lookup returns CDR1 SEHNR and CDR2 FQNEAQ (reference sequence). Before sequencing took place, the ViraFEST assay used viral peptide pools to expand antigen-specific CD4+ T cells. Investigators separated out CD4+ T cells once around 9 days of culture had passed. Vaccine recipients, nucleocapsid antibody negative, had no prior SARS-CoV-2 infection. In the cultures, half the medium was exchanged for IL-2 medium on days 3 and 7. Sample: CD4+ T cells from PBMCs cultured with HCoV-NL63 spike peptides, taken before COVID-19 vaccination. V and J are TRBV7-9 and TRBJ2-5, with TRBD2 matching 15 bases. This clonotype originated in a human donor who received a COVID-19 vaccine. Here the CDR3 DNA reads TGTGCCAGCAGCTTAGGGACTAGCGGGGGGGAGTGGACTTTGGAGACCCAGTACTTC. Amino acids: CASSLGTSGGEWTLETQYF.